This T cell receptor beta chain comes out of a study of cytomegalovirus exposure and HLA in healthy donors. Study details: Roughly 85 million unique TCRs from HLA-typed donors were held in an early release of data.

The CDR3 is made up of 14 amino acids. V lost 3 bases and J 2 bases, leaving 11 bases between the germline ends. Germline V gene sequence: CDR1 SGHRS, CDR2 YFSETQ. In this sample, this clone turned up once. The PCR had 60 Vbeta and 13 Jbeta primers. Profiled with immunoSEQ multiplex PCR; TCRdb holds only in-frame clones, not every one. The sample holds roughly 200,000 clones, approximately 80% seen once. This sequence originates from a man aged 25-40 years in good health and CMV-seronegative. Sequenced: PBMCs. The chain links TRBV5-1 to TRBJ1-1; D might be TRBD1 (6 bases). Written as DNA, the CDR3 is TGCGCCAGCAGCTGGGGGACACCTAACACTGAAGCTTTCTTT. This encodes CASSWGTPNTEAFF.